Listed below are T cell receptor beta chains from one sample, sequenced in a study of blood T cell repertoires in COVID-19. Only in-frame clones appear in the TCRdb table, and some are missing; sequencing was by immunoSEQ multiplex PCR. The sample holds about 120,000 clones, around 89% seen once. Source material: peripheral blood. These receptor sequences come from a woman aged 55-70 years with COVID-19, enrolled during active disease. CDR3s include the opening cysteine and the closing phenylalanine or tryptophan. D genes are given only for firm matches. Size is stated for part of the rows, as once, few or many counts, or as a class when the clone is expanded.

d_call j_call v_call clone_size cdr3_aa cdr3_nt
. TRBJ1-1 TRBV3-1/TRBV3-2 . CASSLTSGATEAFF TGTGCCAGCAGCCTCACTTCAGGGGCCACTGAAGCTTTCTTT
. TRBJ2-7 TRBV6-2/TRBV6-3 . CASSYGLGSSYEQYF TGTGCCAGCAGTTACGGACTCGGGAGCTCCTACGAGCAGTACTTC
TRBD2 TRBJ2-5 TRBV5-1 . CASTPSGGRETQYF TGCGCCAGCACCCCTAGCGGGGGGAGAGAGACCCAGTACTTC
. TRBJ2-3 TRBV9 . CASSAWRDRNTDTQYF TGTGCCAGCAGCGCTTGGCGGGACAGAAACACAGATACGCAGTATTTT
TRBD1 TRBJ1-2 TRBV4-2 . CASSQDYGTGVYGYTF TGTGCCAGCAGCCAAGATTACGGGACAGGGGTTTATGGCTACACCTTC
TRBD1 TRBJ2-2 TRBV10-3 . CAISEPRQGNTGELFF TGTGCCATCAGTGAGCCCAGACAGGGGAACACCGGGGAGCTGTTTTTT
. TRBJ2-2 TRBV3-1/TRBV3-2 . CASSRDRRGNTGELFF TGTGCCAGCAGCCGTGACAGAAGAGGGAACACCGGGGAGCTGTTTTTT
TRBD1 TRBJ1-2 TRBV27 few CASSLRQGYGYTF TGTGCCAGCAGTTTAAGACAGGGATATGGCTACACCTTC
TRBD2 TRBJ2-1 TRBV15 . CATSITSGGLNEQFF TGTGCCACCAGCATAACTAGCGGGGGGCTCAATGAGCAGTTCTTC
. TRBJ1-4 TRBV30 . CAWRLQGGEKLFF TGTGCCTGGAGATTGCAGGGAGGTGAAAAACTGTTTTTT
TRBD1 TRBJ1-2 TRBV6-5 . CASRGQVEGYTF TGTGCCAGCAGGGGACAGGTGGAAGGCTACACCTTC
. TRBJ2-1 TRBV3-1/TRBV3-2 . CASSHNLANEQFF TGTGCCAGCAGCCACAACTTAGCCAATGAGCAGTTCTTC
. TRBJ2-2 TRBV30 . CAWSVPQGSTAGELFF TGTGCCTGGAGTGTACCCCAGGGTTCAACCGCCGGGGAGCTGTTTTTT
. TRBJ1-1 TRBV5-1 . CASSPFGGGTEAFF TGCGCCAGCAGCCCATTCGGGGGAGGCACTGAAGCTTTCTTT
TRBD1 TRBJ2-5 TRBV10-3 . CAISESWDRGKETQYF TGTGCCATCAGTGAGTCGTGGGACAGGGGAAAAGAGACCCAGTACTTC
TRBD2 TRBJ2-7 TRBV5-1 . CASSLGGTSEQYF TGCGCCAGCAGCTTGGGTGGGACTAGCGAGCAGTACTTC
TRBD1 TRBJ1-5 TRBV6-5 . CASRDRGGSNQPQHF TGTGCCAGCAGGGACAGGGGCGGCAGCAATCAGCCCCAGCATTTT
. TRBJ1-2 TRBV9 . CASSVEGASGYTF TGTGCCAGCAGCGTAGAAGGAGCGAGTGGCTACACCTTC
TRBD1 TRBJ1-1 TRBV19 . CATEDRGNTEAFF TGTGCCACCGAAGACAGGGGTAACACTGAAGCTTTCTTT
TRBD1 TRBJ1-2 TRBV7-2 once CASRPGQGGGGYTF TGTGCCAGCAGACCTGGACAGGGTGGTGGTGGCTACACCTTC
. TRBJ1-1 TRBV10-3 . CAISGQGMNTEAFF TGTGCCATCAGTGGGCAGGGGATGAACACTGAAGCTTTCTTT
TRBD2 TRBJ2-7 TRBV7-2 . CASSIRLAGASYEQYF TGTGCCAGCAGCATACGACTAGCGGGGGCCTCCTACGAGCAGTACTTC
. TRBJ2-3 TRBV30 . CAWSTIVEVQYF TGTGCCTGGAGTACAATTGTAGAGGTGCAGTATTTT
. TRBJ1-3 TRBV7-8 few CASSLAGRVGDTIYF TGTGCCAGCAGCTTAGCGGGCAGGGTAGGCGACACCATATATTTT
. TRBJ1-1 TRBV6-5 once CASTPGENTEAFF TGTGCCAGCACCCCGGGAGAAAACACTGAAGCTTTCTTT
TRBD2 TRBJ2-2 TRBV3-1/TRBV3-2 . CASSQFSGGAGSNTGELFF TGTGCCAGCAGCCAATTTAGCGGGGGGGCCGGGTCGAACACCGGGGAGCTGTTTTTT
. TRBJ2-7 TRBV27 . CASSPGRSAYEQYF TGTGCCAGCAGTCCAGGGAGGTCTGCCTACGAGCAGTACTTC
. TRBJ2-5 TRBV5-6 once CASSLGGGLETQYF TGTGCCAGCAGCTTGGGCGGGGGCCTAGAGACCCAGTACTTC
. TRBJ1-1 TRBV4-3 . CASSQDLPGPYGTEAFF TGCGCCAGCAGCCAAGACCTACCTGGGCCATACGGCACTGAAGCTTTCTTT
. TRBJ2-7 TRBV20-1 . CSASGEDEQYF TGCAGTGCTAGTGGGGAGGACGAGCAGTACTTC
. TRBJ1-6 TRBV27 . CASSTWGRDSPLHF TGTGCCAGCAGTACTTGGGGGCGAGATTCACCCCTCCACTTT
. TRBJ1-5 TRBV7-8 . CASSSQPIDSPQHF TGTGCCAGCAGCTCCCAACCTATAGACAGCCCCCAGCATTTT
. TRBJ2-2 TRBV7-3 few CASSLNTGELFF TGTGCCAGCAGCCTAAACACCGGGGAGCTGTTTTTT
TRBD1 TRBJ2-1 TRBV11-2 . CASSLDRGKYNEQFF TGTGCCAGCAGCTTAGACAGGGGGAAGTACAATGAGCAGTTCTTC
. TRBJ1-4 TRBV19 once CASSRAGSNEKLFF TGTGCCAGTAGTCGCGCGGGGTCTAATGAAAAACTGTTTTTT
TRBD1 TRBJ1-3 TRBV19 . CASSRPGQVSGNTIYF TGTGCCAGTAGTAGACCGGGACAGGTCTCTGGAAACACCATATATTTT
. TRBJ2-7 TRBV5-1 . CASKQEITTEQYF TGCGCCAGCAAACAGGAGATAACTACAGAGCAGTACTTC
TRBD1 TRBJ2-3 TRBV5-1 . CASSLAGQGVDTQYF TGCGCCAGCAGCTTGGCGGGACAGGGTGTAGATACGCAGTATTTT
. TRBJ1-3 TRBV6-6 . CASCGWVSSGNTIYF TGTGCCAGCTGCGGTTGGGTTAGCTCTGGAAACACCATATATTTT
. TRBJ2-7 TRBV5-8 . CASSLTPTYEQYF TGTGCCAGCAGCTTGACCCCTACGTACGAGCAGTACTTC
TRBD1 TRBJ2-3 TRBV19 . CASSPDRASTDTQYF TGTGCCAGTAGTCCGGACAGGGCGTCCACAGATACGCAGTATTTT
TRBD2 TRBJ2-5 TRBV20-1 . CSASTLAGGHQETQYF TGCAGTGCTAGTACCCTAGCGGGGGGCCACCAAGAGACCCAGTACTTC
. TRBJ1-1 TRBV9 . CASGPGKGSVDTEAFF TGTGCCAGCGGCCCCGGGAAGGGTTCGGTCGACACTGAAGCTTTCTTT
TRBD1 TRBJ1-4 TRBV12-5 . CASGSGTGGEKLFF TGTGCTAGTGGTTCCGGGACAGGAGGTGAAAAACTGTTTTTT
TRBD2 TRBJ2-1 TRBV7-9 . CASSLLAVSYNEQFF TGTGCCAGCAGCTTACTAGCGGTCTCCTACAATGAGCAGTTCTTC
TRBD1 TRBJ1-4 TRBV4-3 once CASSPRDRAGEKLFF TGCGCCAGCAGCCCCCGGGACAGAGCAGGTGAAAAACTGTTTTTT